The clone carrying this TCR beta chain was detected many times. Its specificity is unknown. The data were obtained in a study of T cell repertoires in cytomegalovirus infection. Study summary: TCR beta signatures that were public indicated CMV infection and matching HLA type. Study results and limitations: Clonotype analysis showed dominance of the ex vivo response by HLA-C-restricted CMV-specific TCR beta clonotypes.

Trimming pared 2 bases from V and 4 bases from J, leaving 18 bases between. Germline V gene lookup returns CDR1 MDHEN and CDR2 SYDVKM. The CDR3 has 16 amino acids. A single record per CDR3 protein comes from TCRdb applying MiXCR to the reads. The sample lists a few hundred thousand distinct CDR3 sequences, over 7.5% occurring once. The sample comprised PBMCs. V is TRBV28 and J is TRBJ2-7; D may match TRBD1 or TRBD2 (6 bases each). This receptor was obtained from a human donor in good health (CMV status not recorded). Some clones in this sample may be carry-over from other donors' samples. This CDR3 is CASSLGGWGAQYEQYF. The CDR3 bases are TGTGCCAGCAGTTTAGGGGGATGGGGGGCTCAATACGAGCAGTACTTC.